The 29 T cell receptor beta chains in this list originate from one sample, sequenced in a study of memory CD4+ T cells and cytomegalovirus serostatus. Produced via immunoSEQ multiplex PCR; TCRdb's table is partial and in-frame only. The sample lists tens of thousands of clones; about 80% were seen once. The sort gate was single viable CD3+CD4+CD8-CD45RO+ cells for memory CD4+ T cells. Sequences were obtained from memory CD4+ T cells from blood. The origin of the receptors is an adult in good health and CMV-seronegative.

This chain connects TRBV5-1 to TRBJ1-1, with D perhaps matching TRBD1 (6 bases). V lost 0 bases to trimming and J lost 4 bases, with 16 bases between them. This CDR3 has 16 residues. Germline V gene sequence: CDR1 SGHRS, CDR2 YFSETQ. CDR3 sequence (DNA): TGCGCCAGCAGCTTGGAATTTACAGGGAGACTCACTGAAGCTTTCTTT. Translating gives CASSLEFTGRLTEAFF.

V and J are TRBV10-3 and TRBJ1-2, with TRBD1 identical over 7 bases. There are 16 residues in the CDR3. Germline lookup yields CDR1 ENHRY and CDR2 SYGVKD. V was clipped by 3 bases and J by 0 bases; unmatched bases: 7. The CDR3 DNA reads TGTGCCATCAGTGAATGGGGACAGCCGGCTAACTATGGCTACACCTTC. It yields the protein CAISEWGQPANYGYTF.

The CDR3 DNA follows: TGTGCCAGTAGTATTAGGGGACAGGGAGGCAATGAGCAGTTCTTC. Translated, it gives CASSIRGQGGNEQFF. The gene calls are TRBV19 and TRBJ2-1; the match to TRBD1 covers 9 bases. Per germline, CDR1 LNHDA and CDR2 SQIVND (reference sequence). Trimming removed 3 bases from V and 6 bases from J; junction bases left unmatched: 6. This CDR3 region has 15 residues.

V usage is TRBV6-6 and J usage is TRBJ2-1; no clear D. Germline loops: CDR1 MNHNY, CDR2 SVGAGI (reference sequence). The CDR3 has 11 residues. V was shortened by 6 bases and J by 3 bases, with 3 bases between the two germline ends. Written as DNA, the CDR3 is TGTGCCAGCAGAAACTACAATGAGCAGTTCTTC. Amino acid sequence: CASRNYNEQFF.

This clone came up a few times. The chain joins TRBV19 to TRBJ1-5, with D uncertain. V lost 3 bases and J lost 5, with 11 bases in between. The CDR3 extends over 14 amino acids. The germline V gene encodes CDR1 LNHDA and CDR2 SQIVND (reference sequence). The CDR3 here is CASSITPGYQPQHF. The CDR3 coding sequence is TGTGCCAGTAGTATTACCCCGGGGTATCAGCCCCAGCATTTT.

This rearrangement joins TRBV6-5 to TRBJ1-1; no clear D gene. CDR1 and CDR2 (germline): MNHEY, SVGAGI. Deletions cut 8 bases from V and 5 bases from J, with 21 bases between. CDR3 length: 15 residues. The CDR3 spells CASRVNGVVKTEAFF. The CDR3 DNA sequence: TGTGCCAGCCGGGTTAACGGGGTCGTCAAGACTGAAGCTTTCTTT.

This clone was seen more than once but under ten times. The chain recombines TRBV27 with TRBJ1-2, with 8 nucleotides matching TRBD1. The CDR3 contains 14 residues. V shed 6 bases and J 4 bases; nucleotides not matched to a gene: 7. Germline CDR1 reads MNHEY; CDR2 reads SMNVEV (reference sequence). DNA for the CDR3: TGTGCCAGCAGAAGACAGGGGCTGACCTATGGCTACACCTTC. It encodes CASRRQGLTYGYTF.

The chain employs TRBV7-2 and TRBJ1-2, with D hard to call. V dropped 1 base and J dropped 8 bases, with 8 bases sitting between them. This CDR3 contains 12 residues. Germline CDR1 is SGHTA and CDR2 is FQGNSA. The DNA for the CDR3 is TGTGCCAGCAGCTTAGAGGTCGCCGGCTACACCTTC. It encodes CASSLEVAGYTF.

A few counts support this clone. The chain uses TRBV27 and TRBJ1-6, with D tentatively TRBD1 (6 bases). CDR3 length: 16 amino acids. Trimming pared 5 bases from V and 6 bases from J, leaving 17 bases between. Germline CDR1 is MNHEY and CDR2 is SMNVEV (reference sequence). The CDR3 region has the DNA TGTGCCAGCAGTGCCAGGGGACCGAAGTTTAATTCACCCCTCCACTTT. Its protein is CASSARGPKFNSPLHF.

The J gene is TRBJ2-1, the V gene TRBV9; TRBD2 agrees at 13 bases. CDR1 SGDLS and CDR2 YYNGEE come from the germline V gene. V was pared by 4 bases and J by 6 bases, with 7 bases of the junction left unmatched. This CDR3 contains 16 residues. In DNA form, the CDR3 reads TGTGCCAGCAGCACTAGGACTAGCGGGAGTCGCAATGAGCAGTTCTTC. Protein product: CASSTRTSGSRNEQFF.

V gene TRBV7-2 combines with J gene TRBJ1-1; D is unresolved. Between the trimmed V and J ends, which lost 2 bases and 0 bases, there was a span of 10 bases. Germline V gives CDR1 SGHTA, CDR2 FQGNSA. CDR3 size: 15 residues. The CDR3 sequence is CASSLTPSLNTEAFF. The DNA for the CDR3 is TGTGCCAGCAGCTTAACCCCCTCACTGAACACTGAAGCTTTCTTT.

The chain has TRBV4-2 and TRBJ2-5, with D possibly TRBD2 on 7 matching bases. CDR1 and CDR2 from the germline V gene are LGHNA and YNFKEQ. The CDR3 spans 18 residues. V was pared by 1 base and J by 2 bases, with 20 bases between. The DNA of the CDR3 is TGTGCCAGCAGCCAAGCCGGCGGGGGCGGGGGCTCACAAGAGACCCAGTACTTC. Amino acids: CASSQAGGGGGSQETQYF.

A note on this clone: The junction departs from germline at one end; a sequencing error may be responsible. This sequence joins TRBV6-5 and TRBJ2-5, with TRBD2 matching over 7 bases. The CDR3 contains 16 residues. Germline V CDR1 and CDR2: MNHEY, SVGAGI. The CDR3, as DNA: TGTGCCATCAGTTCTCCCGAGCGGGGAAACCAAGAGACCCAGTACTTC. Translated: CAISSPERGNQETQYF.

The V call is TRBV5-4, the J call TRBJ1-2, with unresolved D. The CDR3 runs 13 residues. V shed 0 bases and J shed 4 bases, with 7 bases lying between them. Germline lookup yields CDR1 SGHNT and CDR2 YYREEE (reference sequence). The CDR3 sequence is CASSLGGAYGYTF. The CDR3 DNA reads TGTGCCAGCAGCTTGGGGGGAGCCTATGGCTACACCTTC.

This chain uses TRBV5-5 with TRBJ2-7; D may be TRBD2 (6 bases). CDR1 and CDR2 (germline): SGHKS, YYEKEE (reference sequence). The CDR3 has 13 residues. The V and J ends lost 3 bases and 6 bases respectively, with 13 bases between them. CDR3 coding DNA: TGTGCCAGCAGCTCCCTGGGGGGTTTCGAGCAGTACTTC. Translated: CASSSLGGFEQYF.

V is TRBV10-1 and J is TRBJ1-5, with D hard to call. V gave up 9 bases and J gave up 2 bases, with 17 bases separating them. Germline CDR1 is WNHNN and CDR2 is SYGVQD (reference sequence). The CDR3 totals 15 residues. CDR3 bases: TGCGCCAGATCGGGAGGTAGCTATGGCAATCAGCCCCAGCATTTT. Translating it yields CARSGGSYGNQPQHF.

Here the CDR3 DNA reads TGCAGCGTTTTAGAGGGGCTTAACTATGGCTACACCTTC. Translating gives CSVLEGLNYGYTF. V is TRBV29-1 and J is TRBJ1-2, with a possible D match to TRBD1 (5 bases). V was pared by 5 bases and J by 1 base, with 11 bases between. Germline V gene data show CDR1 as SQVTM and CDR2 as ANQGSEA. This CDR3 region has 13 residues.

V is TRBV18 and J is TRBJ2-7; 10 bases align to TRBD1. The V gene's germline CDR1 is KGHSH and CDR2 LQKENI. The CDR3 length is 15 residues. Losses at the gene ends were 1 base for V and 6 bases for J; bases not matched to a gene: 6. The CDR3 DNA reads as TGTGCCAGCTCACCACAAGGGACAGGGGTTTCCGAGCAGTACTTC. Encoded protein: CASSPQGTGVSEQYF.

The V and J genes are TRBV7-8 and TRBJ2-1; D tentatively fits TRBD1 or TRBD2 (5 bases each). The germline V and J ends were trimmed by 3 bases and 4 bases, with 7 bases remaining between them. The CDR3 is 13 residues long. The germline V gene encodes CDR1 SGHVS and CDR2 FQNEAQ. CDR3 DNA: TGTGCCAGCAGCTTGGGACGGTACAATGAGCAGTTCTTC. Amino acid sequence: CASSLGRYNEQFF. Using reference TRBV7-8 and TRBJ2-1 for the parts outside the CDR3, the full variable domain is GAGVSQSPRYKVAKRGQDVALRCDPISGHVSLFWYQQALGQGPEFLTYFQNEAQLDKSGLPSDRFFAERPEGSVSTLKIQRTQQEDSAVYLCASSLGRYNEQFFGPGTRLTVL.

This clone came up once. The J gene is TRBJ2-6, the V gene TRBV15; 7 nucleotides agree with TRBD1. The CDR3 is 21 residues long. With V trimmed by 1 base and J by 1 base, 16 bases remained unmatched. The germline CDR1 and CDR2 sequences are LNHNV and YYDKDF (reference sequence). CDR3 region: CATSRASSRGLSGSGANVLTF. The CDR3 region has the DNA TGTGCCACCAGCAGAGCGAGTAGTAGGGGGCTCTCCGGATCTGGGGCCAACGTCCTGACTTTC.

The CDR3, as DNA: TGTGCCAGCAGCCCCGGGACTACCAGATACAATGAGCAGTTCTTC. It encodes CASSPGTTRYNEQFF. This chain joins TRBV6-5 and TRBJ2-1; 7 positions agree with TRBD2. From germline, CDR1 is MNHEY and CDR2 SVGAGI. J lost 4 bases, V lost 6 bases, and 9 bases had no gene match. This CDR3 contains 15 residues.

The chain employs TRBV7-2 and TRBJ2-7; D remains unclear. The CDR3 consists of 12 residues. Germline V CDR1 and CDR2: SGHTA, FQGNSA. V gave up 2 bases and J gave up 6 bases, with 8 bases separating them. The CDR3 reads CASSLPHLEQYF. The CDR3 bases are TGTGCCAGCAGCTTACCTCACCTCGAGCAGTACTTC.

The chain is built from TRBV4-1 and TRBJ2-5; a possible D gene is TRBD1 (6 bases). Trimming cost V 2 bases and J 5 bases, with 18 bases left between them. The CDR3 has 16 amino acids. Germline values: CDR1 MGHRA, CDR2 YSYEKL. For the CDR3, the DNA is TGCGCCAGCAGCCAACACCCGACAGGTACTGTTGAGACCCAGTACTTC. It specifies CASSQHPTGTVETQYF.

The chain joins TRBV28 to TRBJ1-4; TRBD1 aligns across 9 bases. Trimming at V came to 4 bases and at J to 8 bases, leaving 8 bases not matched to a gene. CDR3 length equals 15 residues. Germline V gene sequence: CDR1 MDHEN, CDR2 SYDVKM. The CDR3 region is CASSSMDRGGEKLFF. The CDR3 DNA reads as TGTGCCAGCAGTTCCATGGACAGGGGAGGCGAAAAACTGTTTTTT.

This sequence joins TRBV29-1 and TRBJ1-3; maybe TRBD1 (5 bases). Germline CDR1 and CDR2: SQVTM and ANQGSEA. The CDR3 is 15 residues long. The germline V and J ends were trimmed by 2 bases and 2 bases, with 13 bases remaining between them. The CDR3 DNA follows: TGCAGCGTTGAATTACACGGGGGAGCTGGAAACACCATATATTTT. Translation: CSVELHGGAGNTIYF.

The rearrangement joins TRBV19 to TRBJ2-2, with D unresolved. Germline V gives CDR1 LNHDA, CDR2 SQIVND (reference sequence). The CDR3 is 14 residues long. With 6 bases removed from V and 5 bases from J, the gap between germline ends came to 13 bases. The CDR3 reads CASRSSLATGELFF. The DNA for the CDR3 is TGTGCCAGTAGGTCCAGTTTAGCAACCGGGGAGCTGTTTTTT. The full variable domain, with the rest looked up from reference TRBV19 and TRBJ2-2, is DGGITQSPKYLFRKEGQNVTLSCEQNLNHDAMYWYRQDPGQGLRLIYYSQIVNDFQKGDIAEGYSVSREKKESFPLTVTSAQKNPTAFYLCASRSSLATGELFFGEGSRLTVL.

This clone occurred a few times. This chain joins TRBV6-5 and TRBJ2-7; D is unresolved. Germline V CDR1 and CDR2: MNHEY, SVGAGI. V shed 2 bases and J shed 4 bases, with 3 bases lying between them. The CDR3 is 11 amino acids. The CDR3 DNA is TGTGCCAGCAGTTACAGGTACGAGCAGTACTTC. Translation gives CASSYRYEQYF.

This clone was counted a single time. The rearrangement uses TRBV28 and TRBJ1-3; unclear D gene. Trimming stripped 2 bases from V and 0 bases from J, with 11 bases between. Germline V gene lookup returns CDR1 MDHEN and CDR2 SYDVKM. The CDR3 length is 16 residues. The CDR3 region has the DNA TGTGCCAGCAGTTTACGAAACCGGGCCTCTGGAAACACCATATATTTT. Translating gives CASSLRNRASGNTIYF. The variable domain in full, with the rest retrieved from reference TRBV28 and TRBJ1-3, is DVKVTQSSRYLVKRTGEKVFLECVQDMDHENMFWYRQDPGLGLRLIYFSYDVKMKEKGDIPEGYSVSREKKERFSLILESASTNQTSMYLCASSLRNRASGNTIYFGEGSWLTVV.

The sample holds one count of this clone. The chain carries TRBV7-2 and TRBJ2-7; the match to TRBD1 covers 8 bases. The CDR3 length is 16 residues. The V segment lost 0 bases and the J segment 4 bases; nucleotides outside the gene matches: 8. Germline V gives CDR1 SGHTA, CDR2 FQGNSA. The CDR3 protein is CASSLASQGARYEQYF. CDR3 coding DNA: TGTGCCAGCAGCTTAGCTTCCCAGGGGGCAAGATACGAGCAGTACTTC.